This T cell receptor beta chain was sequenced for a study of post-analysis software for immune sequencing data. Whole-study context: Clinical courses comprised relapsing-remitting, secondary progressive and progressive-relapsing multiple sclerosis.

Study-wide points: Batch-matched samples strongly co-clustered by F measure.

Note on this clonotype: Its target is unknown.

Unique molecular identifiers were built into the TCR beta cDNA libraries. In TCRdb, the PCR reads were re-called with MiXCR into one record per CDR3 protein. The table has a few hundred thousand distinct CDR3 sequences, 45% seen once. This clonotype originated in a girl under 18 with multiple sclerosis. Input material: blood.

Here the CDR3 DNA reads TGTGCCAGCAGTTTGACGGAGAGGTCCGGCTACACCTTC. This gives the protein CASSLTERSGYTF. The genes are TRBV27 and TRBJ1-2, with no clear D. The ends were cut back, 3 bases at V and 8 bases at J, with 13 bases in the middle. Looked up from germline, CDR1 is MNHEY and CDR2 is SMNVEV (reference sequence). The CDR3 loop spans 13 amino acids.